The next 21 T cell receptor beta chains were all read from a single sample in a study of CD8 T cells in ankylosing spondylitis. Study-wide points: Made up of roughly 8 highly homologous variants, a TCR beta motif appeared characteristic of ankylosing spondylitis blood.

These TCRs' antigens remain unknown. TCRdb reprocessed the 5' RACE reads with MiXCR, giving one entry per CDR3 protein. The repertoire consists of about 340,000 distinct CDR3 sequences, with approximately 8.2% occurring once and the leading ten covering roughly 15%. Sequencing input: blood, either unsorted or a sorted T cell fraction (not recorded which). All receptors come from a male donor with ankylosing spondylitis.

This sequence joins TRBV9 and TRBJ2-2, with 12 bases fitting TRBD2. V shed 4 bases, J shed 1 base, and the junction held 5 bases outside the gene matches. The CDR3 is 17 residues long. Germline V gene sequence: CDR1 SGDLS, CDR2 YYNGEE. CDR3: CASSSRTSGKNTGELFF. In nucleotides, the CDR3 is TGTGCCAGCAGCTCCCGGACTAGCGGGAAGAACACCGGGGAGCTGTTTTTT.

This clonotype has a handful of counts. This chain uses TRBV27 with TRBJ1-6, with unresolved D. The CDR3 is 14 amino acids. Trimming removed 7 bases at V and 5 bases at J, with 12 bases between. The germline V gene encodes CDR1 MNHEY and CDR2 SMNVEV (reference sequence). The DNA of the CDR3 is TGTGCCAGCAATATTGTCCGGGATAATTCACCCCTCCACTTT. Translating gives CASNIVRDNSPLHF.

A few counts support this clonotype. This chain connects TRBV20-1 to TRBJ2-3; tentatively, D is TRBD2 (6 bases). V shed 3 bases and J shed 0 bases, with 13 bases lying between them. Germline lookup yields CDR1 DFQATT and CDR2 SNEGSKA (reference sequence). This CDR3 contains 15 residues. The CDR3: CSASAGSRSTDTQYF. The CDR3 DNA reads TGCAGTGCTAGTGCGGGGAGCCGGAGCACAGATACGCAGTATTTT.

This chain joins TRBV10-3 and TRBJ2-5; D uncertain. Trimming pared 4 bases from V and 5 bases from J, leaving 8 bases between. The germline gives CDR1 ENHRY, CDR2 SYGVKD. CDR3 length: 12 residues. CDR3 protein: CAISAESETQYF. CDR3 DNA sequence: TGTGCCATCAGTGCAGAGAGTGAGACCCAGTACTTC.

CDR3 residues: CASSRPWQGRDQETQYF. As DNA, the CDR3 is TGTGCCAGCAGCCGCCCATGGCAGGGGAGGGATCAAGAGACCCAGTACTTC. This sequence joins TRBV7-9 and TRBJ2-5; possible D gene TRBD2, 7 bases. Germline V gene data show CDR1 as SEHNR and CDR2 as FQNEAQ (reference sequence). The CDR3 is 17 amino acids. V lost 5 bases to trimming and J lost 2 bases, with 21 bases between them.

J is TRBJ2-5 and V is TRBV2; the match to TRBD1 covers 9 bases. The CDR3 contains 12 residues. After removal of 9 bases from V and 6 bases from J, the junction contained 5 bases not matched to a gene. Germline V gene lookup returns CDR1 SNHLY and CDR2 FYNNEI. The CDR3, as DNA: TGTGCCAGAACAGGGGGCGGGAAGACCCAGTACTTC. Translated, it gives CARTGGGKTQYF.

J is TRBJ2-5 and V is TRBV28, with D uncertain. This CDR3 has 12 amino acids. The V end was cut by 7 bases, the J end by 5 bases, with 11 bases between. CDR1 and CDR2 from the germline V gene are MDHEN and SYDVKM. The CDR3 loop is CASTGVVETQYF. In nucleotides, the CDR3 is TGTGCCAGCACTGGGGTCGTTGAGACCCAGTACTTC.

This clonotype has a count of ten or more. DNA for the CDR3: TGTGCCAGCAGCTATGCGGGGGGGGCCACAGATACGCAGTATTTT. Amino acids: CASSYAGGATDTQYF. The V and J genes are TRBV7-8 and TRBJ2-3; 9 bases align to TRBD2. V shed 4 bases and J 2 bases; nucleotides not matched to a gene: 4. The germline gives CDR1 SGHVS, CDR2 FQNEAQ. The CDR3 runs 15 residues.

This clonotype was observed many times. The CDR3 region is CSANSGTGNTIYF. CDR3 in DNA: TGCAGTGCTAACTCCGGGACTGGAAACACCATATATTTT. The chain joins TRBV20-1 to TRBJ1-3; D ambiguous. This CDR3 has 13 residues. Germline CDR1 and CDR2: DFQATT and SNEGSKA (reference sequence). The V gene lost 4 bases and the J gene lost 2 bases, with 9 bases spanning the gap.

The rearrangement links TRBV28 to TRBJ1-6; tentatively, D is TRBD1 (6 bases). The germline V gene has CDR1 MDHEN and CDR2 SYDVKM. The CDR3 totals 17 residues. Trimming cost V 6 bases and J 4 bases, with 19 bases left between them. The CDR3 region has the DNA TGTGCCAGCAGATACATACCGGGACAATCTTATAATTCACCCCTCCACTTT. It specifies CASRYIPGQSYNSPLHF.

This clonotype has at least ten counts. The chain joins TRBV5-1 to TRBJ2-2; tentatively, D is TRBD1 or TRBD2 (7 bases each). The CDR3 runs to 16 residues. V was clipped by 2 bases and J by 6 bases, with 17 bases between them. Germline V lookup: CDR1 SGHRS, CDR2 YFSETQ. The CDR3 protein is CASSLQTGRGAGELFF. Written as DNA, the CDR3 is TGCGCCAGCAGCTTACAGACAGGGAGGGGCGCCGGGGAGCTGTTTTTT. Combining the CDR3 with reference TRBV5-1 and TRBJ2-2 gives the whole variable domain KAGVTQTPRYLIKTRGQQVTLSCSPISGHRSVSWYQQTPGQGLQFLFEYFSETQRNKGNFPGRFSGRQFSNSRSEMNVSTLELGDSALYLCASSLQTGRGAGELFFGEGSRLTVL.

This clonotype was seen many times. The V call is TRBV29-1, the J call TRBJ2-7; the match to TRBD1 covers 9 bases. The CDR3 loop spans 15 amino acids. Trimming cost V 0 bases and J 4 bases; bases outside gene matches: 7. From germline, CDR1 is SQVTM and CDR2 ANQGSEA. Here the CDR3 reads CSVEETGQGGYEQYF. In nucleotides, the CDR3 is TGCAGCGTTGAAGAGACGGGACAGGGAGGATACGAGCAGTACTTC.

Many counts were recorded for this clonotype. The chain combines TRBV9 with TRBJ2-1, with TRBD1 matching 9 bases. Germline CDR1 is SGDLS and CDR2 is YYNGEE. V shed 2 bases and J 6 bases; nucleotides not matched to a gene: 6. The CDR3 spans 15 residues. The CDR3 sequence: CASSVWTGAGNEQFF. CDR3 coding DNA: TGTGCCAGCAGCGTCTGGACAGGGGCAGGCAATGAGCAGTTCTTC.

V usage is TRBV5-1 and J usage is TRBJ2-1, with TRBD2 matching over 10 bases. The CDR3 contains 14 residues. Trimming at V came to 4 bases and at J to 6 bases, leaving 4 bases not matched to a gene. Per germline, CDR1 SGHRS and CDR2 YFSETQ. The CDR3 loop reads CASSPAGGTNEQFF. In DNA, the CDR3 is TGCGCCAGCAGCCCAGCGGGAGGGACCAATGAGCAGTTCTTC.

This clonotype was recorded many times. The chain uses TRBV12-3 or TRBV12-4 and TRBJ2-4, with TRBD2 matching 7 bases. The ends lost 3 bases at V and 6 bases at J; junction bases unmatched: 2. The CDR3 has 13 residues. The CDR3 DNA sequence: TGTGCCAGCAGTTTGGGGAGGGGAAACATTCAGTACTTC. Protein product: CASSLGRGNIQYF.

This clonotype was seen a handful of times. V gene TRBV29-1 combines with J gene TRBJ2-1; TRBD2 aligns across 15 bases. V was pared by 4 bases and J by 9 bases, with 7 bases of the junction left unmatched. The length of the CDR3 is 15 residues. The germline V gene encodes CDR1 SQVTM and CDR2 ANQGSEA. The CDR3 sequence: CSVVAPGLAGGEQFF. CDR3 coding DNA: TGCAGCGTTGTCGCTCCGGGACTAGCGGGGGGTGAGCAGTTCTTC.

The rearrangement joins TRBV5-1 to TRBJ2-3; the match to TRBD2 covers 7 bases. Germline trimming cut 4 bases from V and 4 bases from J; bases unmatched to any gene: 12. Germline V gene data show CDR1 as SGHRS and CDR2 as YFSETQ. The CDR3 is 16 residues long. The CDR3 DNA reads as TGCGCCAGCAGCGGCCCTAGCGGCGGGGAGGCAGATACGCAGTATTTT. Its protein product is CASSGPSGGEADTQYF.

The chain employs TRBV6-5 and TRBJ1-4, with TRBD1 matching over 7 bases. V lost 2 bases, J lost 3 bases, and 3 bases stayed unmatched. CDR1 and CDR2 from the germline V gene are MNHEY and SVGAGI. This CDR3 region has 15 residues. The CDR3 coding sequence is TGTGCCAGCAGTTACGGCGGGACAGCTAATGAAAAACTGTTTTTT. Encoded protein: CASSYGGTANEKLFF.

DNA of the CDR3: TGTGCCAGCAGCCCAACCCCCCTGGGACAGGCGATGATCCGGGATACGCAGTATTTT. It is translated as CASSPTPLGQAMIRDTQYF. The chain uses TRBV11-2 and TRBJ2-3; 8 bases fit TRBD1. This CDR3 is 19 amino acids long. Germline CDR1 SGHAT, CDR2 FQNNGV. The V and J ends lost 5 bases and 6 bases, in that order; junction bases with no gene match: 22.

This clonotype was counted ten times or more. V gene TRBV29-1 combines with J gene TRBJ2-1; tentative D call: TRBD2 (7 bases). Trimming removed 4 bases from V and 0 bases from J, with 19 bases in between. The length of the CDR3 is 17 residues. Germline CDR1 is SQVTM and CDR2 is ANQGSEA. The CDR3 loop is CSVAQGPGGFSYNEQFF. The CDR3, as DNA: TGCAGCGTTGCCCAGGGGCCGGGAGGCTTCTCCTACAATGAGCAGTTCTTC.

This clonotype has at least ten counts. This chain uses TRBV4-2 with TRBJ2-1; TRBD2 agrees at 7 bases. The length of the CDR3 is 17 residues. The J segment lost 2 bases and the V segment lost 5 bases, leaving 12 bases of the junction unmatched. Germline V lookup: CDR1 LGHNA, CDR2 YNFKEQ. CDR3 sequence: CASSSRPRGRPYNEQFF. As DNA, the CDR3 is TGTGCCAGCAGCTCAAGGCCGCGGGGGAGGCCCTACAATGAGCAGTTCTTC.